The present T cell receptor beta chain was sequenced within a study of human T cells and chemical hapten exposure. Study-wide points: Having alopecia, the donors may differ immunologically from healthy people.

Time point of the sample: patch test 2, 6 weeks after DPC sensitization. Treatment given: therapeutic diphenylcyclopropenone sensitization with weekly scalp DPC. One entry per CDR3 protein, called by TCRdb with MiXCR from the RACE reads. The data contain about 140,000 distinct CDR3 sequences, around 11% of them singletons. Of note for this clonotype: Its antigen is unidentified.

V lost 0 bases and J lost 2, with 17 bases in between. From germline, CDR1 is SGDLS and CDR2 YYNGEE. The CDR3 totals 17 residues. The sequence came from a woman between 50 and 59 years old with alopecia areata. Some clones in this sample may be carry-over from other donors' samples. J is TRBJ2-5 and V is TRBV9, with D possibly matching TRBD2 (5 bases). The specimen was whole blood, collected in connection with sensitization to the hapten diphenylcyclopropenone (DPC). The CDR3 DNA follows: TGTGCCAGCAGCGTAGAGGCGGGTATTCGCCAGCAAGAGACCCAGTACTTC. Residues: CASSVEAGIRQQETQYF.